The source of this T cell receptor beta chain is a study of blood T cell repertoires in COVID-19. The count of this clone is one. The V end lost 6 bases, the J end lost 8 bases, and 13 bases lay between the germline ends. Germline values: CDR1 SNHLY, CDR2 FYNNEI. The CDR3 totals 12 residues. Method: immunoSEQ multiplex PCR; TCRdb's copy keeps in-frame clones and lacks some. The data show some 100,000 clones, around 89% seen once. Material: peripheral blood. This receptor was identified in an elderly woman with active COVID-19. V is TRBV2 and J is TRBJ1-1, with a tentative D call TRBD1 (6 bases). CDR3 amino acids: CASRGDITEAFF. The CDR3 DNA reads TGTGCCAGCAGGGGGGACATCACGGAAGCTTTCTTT. The variable domain in full, with the rest retrieved from reference TRBV2 and TRBJ1-1, is EPEVTQTPSHQVTQMGQEVILRCVPISNHLYFYWYRQILGQKVEFLVSFYNNEISEKSEIFDDQFSVERPDGSNFTLKIRSTKLEDSAMYFCASRGDITEAFFGQGTRLTVV.